Listed here is a single TCR beta chain. Its antigen is not yet known. Within one base of it there is no much larger clone, and no base qualities were kept. CDR1 MNHEY and CDR2 SMNVEV were looked up in the germline V gene (reference sequence). The CDR3 runs 13 amino acids, cysteine and phenylalanine included. The sequence is cut down to CDR3 DNA, 39 bases in frame from base 1. V is shortened by 6 bases, J by 8 bases, and the region joining them spans 16 bases. The CDR3 regions of human TCRbeta chains were analyzed by immunosequencing. As for the authors' bioinformatics: TCRs in the repertoires were matched against a reference library of SARS-CoV-2-specific TCRs that had been generated with the MIRA antigen-specificity platform. Breadth was defined as the fraction of unique TCRs that were SARS-CoV-2-associated, and depth was defined as the fraction of total T cells that were SARS-CoV-2-associated. Each spike-specific TCR was assigned to its reactive spike region and to a CD4 or CD8 class using the MIRA data. Log10-transformed breadth and depth values were compared by one-way ANOVA with Sidak's multiple comparisons tests. The clones in this table, taken by TCRdb from immuneACCESS, are in-frame only. Not every clone is retained; where verified, under half of the shortfall comes from an unresolved V gene, and the cause of the rest is unknown. The DNA gave D and trimming, while V, J and clone size come from that table. Within this sample are around 130,000 clones, with roughly 86% of them counted one time only. About 12% of the sample comes from the top ten.

The sample is drawn from a study of T cell responses to AZD1222 COVID-19 vaccine (dated by TCRdb to the early 2020s). Study-wide context: AZD1222 recipients with second doses at about 4 weeks or about 12 weeks were pooled, because spike-specific TCR depth and breadth did not differ between schedules. TCR sequencing covered 233 trial participants: 200 to 220 given two doses of AZD1222 and 26 given two doses of MenACWY control vaccine. Trial participants were enrolled by age into subgroups of 18-55, 56-69 and 70-plus years, and around 140, 26 and 57 TCR-sequenced participants, respectively, were included in these subgroups.

Taken with the paper, the label for time point translates to: baseline before first vaccination. The vaccinee samples were drawn from two UK trials, COV001 and COV002, one of which was a single-blind randomized controlled phase 2/3 trial testing AZD1222 (ChAdOx1 nCoV-19) in healthy adults. For TCRbeta chain sequencing, PBMC samples from trial participants were taken at day 0 and at day 28 after the second dose. Results the study describes overall, beyond this receptor: CD4 TCRs associated with the vaccine covered the entire spike protein, and the dominant responses were in regions 160-218 and 743-854. In the small 56-69-year group, the increase in depth fell short of significance, most likely because of low power. Conclusions about previously exposed vaccinees were limited because only five to seven AZD1222 recipients were SARS-CoV-2 seropositive at baseline. After two AZD1222 doses, both the breadth and the depth of spike-specific TCRs were significantly higher than at day 0 and than in MenACWY recipients. Participants were mostly white British, with more females than males. The authors suggested clonal diversity may have been underestimated. Epitopes outside the regions mutated in the B.1.351 and B.1.1.7 variants were reportedly recognized by nearly half of the unique spike-specific TCRs. No day 14 peak-response samples were available, so repertoires were characterized only after the peak T cell response.

This TCR was sampled from an adult in good health. The sample in question was peripheral blood, obtained on day 0 of AZD1222 vaccination. This receptor chain uses TRBV27 and TRBJ1-2, with a weak D call of TRBD1 (5 bases match). Read as DNA, the sequence is TGTGCCAGCAGCCTCGCGGGGCCTGTCGGCTACACCTTC. Its amino acids are CASSLAGPVGYTF.